One and the same sample provided the 25 T cell receptor beta chains below, sequenced in a study of tumor and adjacent non-tumor tissue in lung cancer. No cell sorting was done before RNA was extracted from the tissue. Three rounds of nested PCR, following a modified ARM-PCR protocol, produced the TCRbeta library. Each CDR3 protein gets one entry after TCRdb re-called the multiplex PCR reads with MiXCR. The sample shows about 76,000 distinct CDR3 sequences, around two thirds of them seen only once. The sequenced material came from lung tumor tissue. The receptors stem from a woman in her seventies with non-small cell lung cancer.

Comment on this clonotype: One end of the junction fails to match germline, which may point to a read error. V is TRBV10-3 and J is TRBJ1-5, with 7 bases aligning to TRBD1. The CDR3 has 16 residues. CDR1 and CDR2 (germline): ENHRY, SYGVKD. In DNA form, the CDR3 reads TGTGCCACCGGTGATCCGGACAGGATGGGGAATCAGGCCCAGCATTTT. This sequence encodes CATGDPDRMGNQAQHF.

Points on this clonotype: No conserved phenylalanine or tryptophan is present at the end of the CDR3, so a read error is the likely explanation. The rearrangement links TRBV28 to TRBJ1-5; 7 bases are a match to TRBD1. The germline gives CDR1 MDHEN, CDR2 SYDVKM. Unmatched junction bases numbered 9, after V lost 7 bases and J lost 3 bases. The CDR3 runs 15 residues. The CDR3: CASNPQTGLNQPQHL. The DNA for the CDR3 is TGTGCCAGCAATCCCCAGACAGGGCTCAATCAGCCCCAGCATCTT.

At least ten counts were recorded for this clonotype. The genes are TRBV30 and TRBJ2-6; the D is unclear. Per the germline V gene, CDR1 is GTSNPN and CDR2 is SVGIG (reference sequence). This CDR3 has 15 residues. Trimming took 2 bases from V and 2 from J, leaving 10 bases between them. The CDR3 loop is CAWSKEFAGANVLTF. The CDR3 bases are TGTGCCTGGAGTAAAGAATTTGCTGGGGCCAACGTCCTGACTTTC.

The chain combines TRBV14 with TRBJ1-2; no definite D call. The CDR3 covers 13 residues. CDR1 and CDR2 from the germline V gene are SGHDN and FVKESK. The CDR3 nucleotides read TGTAGCAGCAGCCAAGCTCGCAGCTATGGCTACACCTTC. The encoded protein is CSSSQARSYGYTF.

Of note for this clonotype: Given a much more abundant clone one base away, this may be a read error. The rearrangement links TRBV28 to TRBJ2-7, with no clear D. The CDR3 length is 14 residues. Germline V gene sequence: CDR1 MDHEN, CDR2 SYDVKM. CDR3 region: CARSLMGLIYEQYF. The CDR3 region has the DNA TGTGCCAGGAGTTTAATGGGTCTTATCTACGAGCAGTACTTC.

Regarding this clonotype: Without the conserved terminal phenylalanine or tryptophan, this CDR3 likely stems from a read error. The DNA is left out, because the CDR3 cannot be placed on it with certainty; the CDR3 is given as TCRdb lists it. The CDR3: CASSPREGRYEKFL. The chain uses TRBV11-1 and TRBJ2-1; no DNA check was done on the table's D call, TRBD2. Germline lookup yields CDR1 SGHAT and CDR2 FQDESV (reference sequence). Inclusive of both ends, the CDR3 amounts to 14 amino acids.

This clonotype occurred a few times. The V and J genes are TRBV7-3 and TRBJ2-7; 10 bases align to TRBD1. CDR1 is SGHTA and CDR2 is FQGTGA in the germline V gene. The ends lost 5 bases at V and 5 bases at J; junction bases unmatched: 6. This CDR3 contains 14 residues. In DNA, the CDR3 is TGTGCCAGCAGCAAACAGACAGGGGGCCACGAGCAGTACTTC. This codes for CASSKQTGGHEQYF.

This clonotype has only a few counts. This could be a read error, since a much larger clone is one nucleotide away. This chain links TRBV28 with TRBJ2-1; perhaps D is TRBD1 or TRBD2 (5 bases each). Germline loops: CDR1 MDHEN, CDR2 SYDVKM. The length of the CDR3 is 16 residues. V gave up 5 bases and J gave up 8 bases, with 22 bases separating them. The CDR3 nucleotides read TGTGCCAGCAGTATTGACCGGGACCACAAGGTCCATGAGCAGTTCTTC. It specifies CASSIDRDHKVHEQFF.

Details on this clonotype: This may arise from a read error, as a much more abundant clone is one base away. V usage is TRBV5-5 and J usage is TRBJ2-2; possible D gene TRBD2, 5 bases. Germline values: CDR1 SGHKS, CDR2 YYEKEE (reference sequence). This CDR3 contains 13 residues. CDR3 bases: TGTGCCAGCAGCCAGGCCCCCACCGGGGAGCTGCTTTTT. It yields the protein CASSQAPTGELLF.

As to this clonotype: One end of the junction fails to match germline, which may point to a read error. This rearrangement joins TRBV6-5 to TRBJ2-7, with D possibly matching TRBD2 (6 bases). Looked up from germline, CDR1 is MNHEY and CDR2 is SVGAGI. CDR3 size: 15 residues. CDR3: CASTTQAEGPYEQYF. The CDR3 nucleotides read TGTGCAAGCACCACGCAAGCGGAGGGACCCTACGAGCAGTATTTC.

This clonotype was picked up one time. The junction departs from germline at one end; a sequencing error may be responsible. The genes are TRBV29-1 and TRBJ2-3, with TRBD2 identical over 10 bases. CDR1 and CDR2 from the germline V gene are SQVTM and ANQGSEA. The CDR3 has 15 amino acids. The CDR3 region has the DNA TGCGGCGTTGAAGTGGGAACTAGCGGGATAGATACGCAGTATTTT. It is translated as CGVEVGTSGIDTQYF.

Concerning this clonotype: Mismatch with germline at one junction end may stem from a read error. The chain is built from TRBV5-4 and TRBJ2-1; D may be TRBD1 or TRBD2 (6 bases each). This CDR3 spans 13 amino acids. Germline lookup yields CDR1 SGHNT and CDR2 YYREEE (reference sequence). The CDR3 nucleotides are TGTGCGCCAAGGATAGGGGGGTTCAATGAGCAGTCCTTC. As protein: CAPRIGGFNEQSF.

Notes on this clonotype: Here the CDR3 omits its conserved ending phenylalanine or tryptophan, so a read error is the likely source. This chain connects TRBV4-2 to TRBJ2-7; the D gene is possibly TRBD1 (9 bases). Germline CDR1 is LGHNA and CDR2 is YNFKEQ. The CDR3 totals 17 residues. V lost 0 bases and J lost 5, with 20 bases in between. CDR3 DNA: TGTGCCAGCAGCCAAGACCCGGGAGGGACAGGGTTAAACGAGCAGTACTAC. Translation: CASSQDPGGTGLNEQYY.

Concerning this clonotype: This clone may be a read error of a much larger clone one base away. V is TRBV28 and J is TRBJ2-5; D gene unclear. Germline lookup yields CDR1 MDHEN and CDR2 SYDVKM. CDR3 length: 14 residues. Trimming took off 11 bases at V and 0 bases at J, with 16 bases between the two ends. CDR3 coding DNA: TGTGCCTGCGTTAATGAGCTAGACCAAGAGACCCAGTACTTC. This encodes CACVNELDQETQYF. Based on the CDR3 plus reference TRBV28 and TRBJ2-5, the full variable domain is DVKVTQSSRYLVKRTGEKVFLECVQDMDHENMFWYRQDPGLGLRLIYFSYDVKMKEKGDIPEGYSVSREKKERFSLILESASTNQTSMYLCACVNELDQETQYFGPGTRLLVL.

Worth noting for this clonotype: Germline and junction disagree at one end, which may indicate a read error. The chain is built from TRBV6-1 and TRBJ1-2; 7 bases map to TRBD1. Germline-derived CDR1 and CDR2 are MNHNS and SASEGT. The CDR3 totals 13 residues. The CDR3, as DNA: TGCGACAGCAGTAATACAGGGGTTGGCGGCTACACCTTC. Protein: CDSSNTGVGGYTF.

Concerning this clonotype itself: The junction departs from the called germline gene at one end, perhaps through a read error. V and J are TRBV6-5 and TRBJ1-2; TRBD1 agrees at 7 bases. The germline gives CDR1 MNHEY, CDR2 SVGAGI. The CDR3 totals 15 residues. The CDR3 sequence: CVSSQDTGALYGYTF. CDR3 coding DNA: TGTGTCAGCAGCCAAGACACAGGGGCCTTGTATGGCTACACCTTC.

A remark on this clonotype: Just one base apart from a much larger clone, this may be a read error. This chain links TRBV7-9 with TRBJ1-2; D unclear. The V end lost 5 bases, the J end lost 8 bases, and 18 bases lay between the germline ends. Looked up from germline, CDR1 is SEHNR and CDR2 is FQNEAQ (reference sequence). The CDR3 has 14 amino acids. The CDR3 region is CASSRRETAHGYTF. In nucleotides, the CDR3 is TGTGCCAGCAGCCGGAGAGAAACTGCGCACGGCTACACCTTC.

About this clonotype itself: Germline is not matched at one junction end, which may reflect a read error. The chain couples TRBV5-4 to TRBJ1-2; a weak D match, TRBD1 (5 bases). CDR3 length equals 16 residues. CDR1 SGHNT and CDR2 YYREEE come from the germline V gene (reference sequence). In DNA form, the CDR3 reads TGTGCCAGCAGCTTGCATGCGGAGGGACTGATCTATGACTACACCTTC. Protein product: CASSLHAEGLIYDYTF.

About this clonotype: This may arise from a read error, as a much more abundant clone is one base away. The CDR3 sequence: CASSPRGTEAFF. For the CDR3, the DNA is TGTGCCAGCAGTCCAAGGGGGACTGAAGCTTTCTTT. J is TRBJ1-1 and V is TRBV28; D may be TRBD1 (6 bases). V was clipped by 5 bases and J by 5 bases, with 9 bases between them. From germline, CDR1 is MDHEN and CDR2 SYDVKM. This CDR3 region has 12 residues.

CDR3: CASSEEMNTEAFF. The CDR3 region has the DNA TGTGCCAGCAGTGAAGAGATGAACACTGAAGCTTTCTTT. This rearrangement joins TRBV2 to TRBJ1-1; D is ambiguous. There are 13 residues in the CDR3. V was pared by 1 base and J by 0 bases, with 3 bases between. Germline V gene data show CDR1 as SNHLY and CDR2 as FYNNEI. The full variable domain, rest sourced from reference TRBV2 and TRBJ1-1, is EPEVTQTPSHQVTQMGQEVILRCVPISNHLYFYWYRQILGQKVEFLVSFYNNEISEKSEIFDDQFSVERPDGSNFTLKIRSTKLEDSAMYFCASSEEMNTEAFFGQGTRLTVV.

This clonotype was seen a few times. The chain links TRBV5-4 to TRBJ2-2; D ambiguous. V lost 0 bases and J 3 bases, leaving 6 bases between the germline ends. CDR3 length: 14 residues. Germline-derived CDR1 and CDR2 are SGHNT and YYREEE (reference sequence). CDR3 nucleotides: TGTGCCAGCAGCTTGGACCCCTACACCGGGGAGCTGTTTTTT. Translated, it gives CASSLDPYTGELFF.

As concerns this clonotype: A read error is likely, as this CDR3 ends without the conserved phenylalanine or tryptophan. The DNA of the CDR3 is TGTGCCAGCAGCTTAAGGTCAGGGGGCACCTACGAGCAGTACTCT. As protein: CASSLRSGGTYEQYS. The chain carries TRBV11-3 and TRBJ2-7; 8 bases fit TRBD1. V trimming: 2 bases; J trimming: 2 bases; junction bases outside the gene matches: 5. Germline V gene lookup returns CDR1 SGHNT and CDR2 YENEEA. The CDR3 sequence is 15 residues long.

Notes on this clonotype: An end of the junction does not agree with germline; a read error may underlie this. The J gene is TRBJ1-1, the V gene TRBV29-1; D is perhaps TRBD1 (6 bases). This CDR3 comprises 13 residues. CDR1 and CDR2 from the germline V gene are SQVTM and ANQGSEA. The CDR3 sequence: CIGRTELNTEAFF. DNA for the CDR3: TGCATCGGACGGACAGAGCTGAATACTGAAGCTTTCTTT.

This sequence joins TRBV4-2 and TRBJ2-7; TRBD2 agrees at 10 bases. Germline CDR1 and CDR2: LGHNA and YNFKEQ. This CDR3 spans 22 amino acids. V was pared by 1 base and J by 0 bases, with 21 bases of the junction left unmatched. This chain's CDR3 is CASSQVIIRLLAGLPGSYEQYF. The CDR3 DNA is TGTGCCAGCAGCCAAGTCATCATCAGATTACTAGCGGGATTACCGGGCTCCTACGAGCAGTACTTC.

Concerning this clonotype itself: A junction end diverges from the germline sequence, so it may reflect a read error. In DNA, the CDR3 is TGTGCCAGCGGCCCAAGCGACAGACTAACCAAAAACATCCAGTACTTC. Protein sequence: CASGPSDRLTKNIQYF. V usage is TRBV11-1 and J usage is TRBJ2-4; D tentatively reads TRBD1 or TRBD2 (5 bases each). This CDR3 is built from 16 residues. Looked up from germline, CDR1 is SGHAT and CDR2 is FQDESV (reference sequence).